This T cell receptor (beta chain) was sequenced for a study of shared clonotypes between healthy human individuals. Naivety among CD8 cells was defined by CD45RO negativity and positive CCR7 selection, thereby excluding terminally differentiated effector memory CD45RA+ cells. This table comes from immunoSEQ multiplex PCR, and its TCRdb copy is limited to in-frame clones, with some not included. This sample carries under 850,000 clones, almost 95% of them seen once, and the ten largest clones take around 24%. The CDR3 is 14 amino acids. Germline lookup yields CDR1 SGHRS and CDR2 YFSETQ. Trimming pared 0 bases from V and 0 bases from J, leaving 6 bases between.

Sequenced material: naive CD8+ T cells sorted from blood. This rearrangement joins TRBV5-1 to TRBJ2-5; D remains unclear. This sequence was found in a man between 25 and 39 years old in good health. In DNA form, the CDR3 reads TGCGCCAGCAGCTTGGGGGCCAACCAAGAGACCCAGTACTTC. Translation: CASSLGANQETQYF.